Listed below are T cell receptor beta chains from one sample, sequenced in a study of cytomegalovirus exposure and HLA in healthy donors. The protocol was immunoSEQ multiplex PCR, while the TCRdb copy is restricted to in-frame clones and leaves out a portion. Among fewer than 200,000 clones listed, 75% to 90% were seen once. The sequenced sample consisted of PBMCs. The receptors here all came from a young man in good health and CMV-seropositive. The CDR3 runs from the conserved cysteine through the conserved F or W. The D gene is left open where the match is weak. Where a row states a size, it is once, few, many or the class of an expanded clone; other rows omit it.

D,V,size,J,length,DNA,CDR3
-,TRBV2,few,TRBJ2-7,12,TGTGCAGGAGGTAGGCAGGACTACGAGCAGTACTTC,CAGGRQDYEQYF
-,TRBV29-1,-,TRBJ2-2,13,TGCAGCGTTGACCTTCAGGGGTCCGGGGAGCTGTTTTTT,CSVDLQGSGELFF
-,TRBV5-1,-,TRBJ2-6,15,TGCGCCAGCAGCTTAGGGGTTACTGGGGCCAACGTCCTGACTTTC,CASSLGVTGANVLTF
TRBD1,TRBV7-8,-,TRBJ1-3,15,TGTGCCAGCAGCCTTACAGGGGTGGTTGGAGACACCATATATTTT,CASSLTGVVGDTIYF
-,TRBV2,once,TRBJ2-7,11,TGTGCCAGCAGTGCGGAGAACGAGCAGTACTTC,CASSAENEQYF
TRBD1,TRBV12-5,-,TRBJ1-2,14,TGTGCTAGTGGTTCCATATCAGGGGGCAATGGCTACACCTTC,CASGSISGGNGYTF
-,TRBV27,-,TRBJ2-1,16,TGTGCCAGCAGTCCGCCAGGGGTGAGGTCCTACAATGAGCAGTTCTTC,CASSPPGVRSYNEQFF
-,TRBV6-5,-,TRBJ2-3,15,TGTGCCAGCAGTTACTCGGAAGTTGCGGCAGATACGCAGTATTTT,CASSYSEVAADTQYF
-,TRBV6-1,-,TRBJ1-4,17,TGTGCCAGCAGTGAAGCGCGGGGGGCTCTAGCTAATGAAAAACTGTTTTTT,CASSEARGALANEKLFF
-,TRBV30,-,TRBJ2-7,13,TGTGCCTGGAGTAAAACCCAGGGTTACGAGCAGTACTTC,CAWSKTQGYEQYF
-,TRBV5-1,-,TRBJ2-7,14,TGCGCCAGCAGCCCTTCGACGGGTCGGAGGGAGCAGTACTTC,CASSPSTGRREQYF
TRBD1,TRBV30,-,TRBJ2-2,15,TGTGCCTGGAGATTGATGGACAGGGACACCGGGGAGCTGTTTTTT,CAWRLMDRDTGELFF
-,TRBV5-1,-,TRBJ2-2,15,TGCGCCAGCAGCCCTCAGGGGCAAAACACCGGGGAGCTGTTTTTT,CASSPQGQNTGELFF
-,TRBV5-1,-,TRBJ1-2,14,TGCGCCAGCAGCTTGGCTAATCCAGGGGATGGCTACACCTTC,CASSLANPGDGYTF
-,TRBV18,-,TRBJ2-3,15,TGTGCCAGCTCACCACAGGAGACTAGCACAGATACGCAGTATTTT,CASSPQETSTDTQYF
-,TRBV30,-,TRBJ2-2,16,TGTGCCTGGAGTGTCTGGAGACAGGAGAACACCGGGGAGCTGTTTTTT,CAWSVWRQENTGELFF
-,TRBV6-5,-,TRBJ2-7,14,TGTGCCAGCAGTCCCACCCCGCGGGGTCACGAGCAGTACTTC,CASSPTPRGHEQYF
-,TRBV11-2,-,TRBJ2-3,14,TGTGCCAGCAGCTTAGTTCCTAGCACAGATACGCAGTATTTT,CASSLVPSTDTQYF
-,TRBV6-1,-,TRBJ2-7,14,TGTGCCAGCGGGTCATCACTAATCTCCTACGAGCAGTACTTC,CASGSSLISYEQYF
-,TRBV28,-,TRBJ1-1,13,TGTGCCAGCACCCAGGGTTTTGGCGATCCGGCTTTCTTT,CASTQGFGDPAFF
TRBD1,TRBV7-9,-,TRBJ2-5,13,TGTGCCAGCAGCCTAGACAGGGTGGAGACCCAGTACTTC,CASSLDRVETQYF
TRBD2,TRBV10-3,-,TRBJ2-1,12,TGTGCCATCAGCGGGGGGGGCAATGAGCAGTTCTTC,CAISGGGNEQFF
TRBD2,TRBV19,-,TRBJ2-3,15,TGTGCCAGTAGGGCTAGCGGGGGCCCCACAGATACGCAGTATTTT,CASRASGGPTDTQYF
TRBD1,TRBV9,once,TRBJ2-3,15,TGTGCCAGCAGCCTCCGGGACAGGTCGGGGGATACGCAGTATTTT,CASSLRDRSGDTQYF
TRBD1,TRBV29-1,once,TRBJ2-3,14,TGCAGCGTTGAAGTGACAGGGGTCGCAGATACGCAGTATTTT,CSVEVTGVADTQYF
-,TRBV5-6,-,TRBJ2-1,11,TGTGCCAGCACCCGGGGAGATGAGCAGTTCTTC,CASTRGDEQFF
-,TRBV19,few,TRBJ1-1,15,TGTGCCAGTAGAAGGCTAACAGGGACGAACACTGAAGCTTTCTTT,CASRRLTGTNTEAFF
-,TRBV9,-,TRBJ2-7,15,TGTGCCAGCAGCGTAGAGGCAGGGGCAATCTACGAGCAGTACTTC,CASSVEAGAIYEQYF
-,TRBV28,-,TRBJ1-2,11,TGTGCCAGCAGTTTACGGGTCGGCTACACCTTC,CASSLRVGYTF
-,TRBV5-6,few,TRBJ1-2,15,TGTGCCAGCAGCTTGGTGGGCAGAGTTAACTATGGCTACACCTTC,CASSLVGRVNYGYTF
-,TRBV19,-,TRBJ1-3,12,TGTGCCAGTAGCTCGGCTGGAAACACCATATATTTT,CASSSAGNTIYF
TRBD2,TRBV2,-,TRBJ2-5,12,TGTGCCACAGGACTAGCGGGGGAGACCCAGTACTTC,CATGLAGETQYF
-,TRBV11-2,-,TRBJ2-7,12,TGTGCCAGCAGCTCCGACACCTACGAGCAGTACTTC,CASSSDTYEQYF
TRBD2,TRBV2,-,TRBJ2-3,14,TGTGCCAGCACCGGGACTAGCGGTACAGATACGCAGTATTTT,CASTGTSGTDTQYF
-,TRBV5-5,-,TRBJ2-7,15,TGTGCCAGCAGCTTCGAGGGGACTTCCATCTACGAGCAGTACTTC,CASSFEGTSIYEQYF
TRBD2,TRBV12-5,-,TRBJ2-3,15,TGTGCTAGTGGTTTTGGACTAGCGGGTACAGATACGCAGTATTTT,CASGFGLAGTDTQYF
-,TRBV10-2,-,TRBJ1-6,14,TGCGCCAGCAGTGAAGACACCGATAATTCACCCCTCCACTTT,CASSEDTDNSPLHF
TRBD1,TRBV7-9,-,TRBJ1-4,14,TGTGCCAGCAACCCCAGGGGGCGCGATGAAAAACTGTTTTTT,CASNPRGRDEKLFF
-,TRBV7-9,-,TRBJ2-7,15,TGTGCCAGCAGCTTGGCGGACTTTCCTTCCTACGAGCAGTACTTC,CASSLADFPSYEQYF
TRBD1,TRBV27,once,TRBJ2-3,12,TGTGCCAGCAGTACAGGGGGAGCTACGCAGTATTTT,CASSTGGATQYF
-,TRBV9,-,TRBJ2-1,15,TGTGCCAGCAGCGTAGGGCCCCTAGGGGAATATGAGCAGTTCTTC,CASSVGPLGEYEQFF
TRBD2,TRBV29-1,-,TRBJ2-1,14,TGCAGCGTCGTACTAGCGGGAGGCTACAATGAGCAGTTCTTC,CSVVLAGGYNEQFF
TRBD2,TRBV5-1,-,TRBJ2-3,16,TGCGCCAGCAGCTTCGGACTAGCGGCAAACACAGATACGCAGTATTTT,CASSFGLAANTDTQYF
-,TRBV7-3,-,TRBJ1-2,16,TGTGCCAGCAGCTTGGGAGGGAGTCCTCAGAAGGGGGGCTACACCTTC,CASSLGGSPQKGGYTF
-,TRBV15,-,TRBJ2-6,16,TGTGCCACCAGCAGGAACAGGGTAGCTGGGGCCAACGTCCTGACTTTC,CATSRNRVAGANVLTF